This TCR beta chain is drawn from a study of OX40 agonist ivuxolimab in advanced cancers. Background on the study: Anti-PD-1, anti-PD-L1 or anti-CTLA-4 therapy given earlier was allowed, and approximately 43% had some.

Worth noting for this clone: The antigen remains undetermined.

Study conclusions and caveats: Average numbers of expanded clones were greater in CD8+ T cells than in CD4+.

Using immunoSEQ multiplex PCR, the repertoire was profiled, and TCRdb retains in-frame clones only, with some absent. The sample shows around 66,000 clones, 85% of them seen only once. The V and J ends lost 3 bases and 5 bases, in that order; junction bases with no gene match: 5. This CDR3 is built from 15 residues. Germline values: CDR1 ENHRY, CDR2 SYGVKD. The specimen comprised CD4+ or CD8+ T cells sorted from blood, sampled in a trial of the OX40 agonist ivuxolimab. The TCR was taken from an adult with an advanced solid tumor such as melanoma, head and neck, liver or kidney cancer. J is TRBJ2-1 and V is TRBV10-3, with 9 bases lining up with TRBD2. The CDR3 bases are TGTGCCATCAGTGACAGGCGGGGGGGCAACAATGAGCAGTTCTTC. Residues: CAISDRRGGNNEQFF.